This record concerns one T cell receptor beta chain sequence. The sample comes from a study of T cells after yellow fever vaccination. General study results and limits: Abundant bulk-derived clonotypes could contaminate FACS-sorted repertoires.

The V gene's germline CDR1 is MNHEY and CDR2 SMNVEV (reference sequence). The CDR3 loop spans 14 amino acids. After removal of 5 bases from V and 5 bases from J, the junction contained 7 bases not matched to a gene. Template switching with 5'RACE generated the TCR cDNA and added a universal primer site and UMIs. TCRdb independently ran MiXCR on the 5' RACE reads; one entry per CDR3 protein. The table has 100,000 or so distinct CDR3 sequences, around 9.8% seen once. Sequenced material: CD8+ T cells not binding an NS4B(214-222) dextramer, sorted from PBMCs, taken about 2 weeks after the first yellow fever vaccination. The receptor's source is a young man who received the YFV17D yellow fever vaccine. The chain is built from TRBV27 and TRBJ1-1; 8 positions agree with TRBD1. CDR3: CASSQGAGKTEAFF. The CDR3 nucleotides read TGTGCCAGCAGTCAGGGGGCTGGTAAAACTGAAGCTTTCTTT.